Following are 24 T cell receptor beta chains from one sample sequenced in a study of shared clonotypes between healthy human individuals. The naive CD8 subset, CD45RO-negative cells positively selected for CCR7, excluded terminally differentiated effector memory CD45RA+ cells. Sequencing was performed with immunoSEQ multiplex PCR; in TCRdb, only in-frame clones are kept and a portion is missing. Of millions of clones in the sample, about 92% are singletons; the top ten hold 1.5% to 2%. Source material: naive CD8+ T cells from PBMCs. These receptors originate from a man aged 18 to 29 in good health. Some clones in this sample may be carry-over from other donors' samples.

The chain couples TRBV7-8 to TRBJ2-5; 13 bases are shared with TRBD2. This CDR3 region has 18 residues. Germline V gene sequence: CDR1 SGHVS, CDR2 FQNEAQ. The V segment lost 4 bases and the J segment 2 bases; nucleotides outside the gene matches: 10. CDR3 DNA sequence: TGTGCCAGCAGCTCCGGATCGGGACTAGCGGGAAGACAAGAGACCCAGTACTTC. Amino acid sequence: CASSSGSGLAGRQETQYF.

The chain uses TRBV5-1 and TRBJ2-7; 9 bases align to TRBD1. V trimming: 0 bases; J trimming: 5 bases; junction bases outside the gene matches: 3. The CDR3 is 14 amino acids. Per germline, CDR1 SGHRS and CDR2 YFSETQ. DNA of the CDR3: TGCGCCAGCAGCTTGGAAGGGACAGGGAACGAGCAGTACTTC. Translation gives CASSLEGTGNEQYF.

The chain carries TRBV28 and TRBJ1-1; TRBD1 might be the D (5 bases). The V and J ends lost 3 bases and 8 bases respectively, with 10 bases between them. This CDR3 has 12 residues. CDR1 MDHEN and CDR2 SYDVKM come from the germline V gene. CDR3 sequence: CASSFMTAEAFF. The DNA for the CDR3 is TGTGCCAGCAGTTTCATGACAGCCGAAGCTTTCTTT.

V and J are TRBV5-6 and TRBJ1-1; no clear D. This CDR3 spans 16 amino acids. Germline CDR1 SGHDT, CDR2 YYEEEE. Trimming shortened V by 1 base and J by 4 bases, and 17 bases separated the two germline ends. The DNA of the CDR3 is TGTGCCAGCAGCTTGCGATACCTGGGTTCGGGCACTGAAGCTTTCTTT. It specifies CASSLRYLGSGTEAFF.

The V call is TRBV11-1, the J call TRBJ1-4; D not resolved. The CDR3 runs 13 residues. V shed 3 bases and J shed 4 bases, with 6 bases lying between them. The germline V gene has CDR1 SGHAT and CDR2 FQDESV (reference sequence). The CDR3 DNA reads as TGTGCCAGCAGCTTCCGAAGTAATGAAAAACTGTTTTTT. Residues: CASSFRSNEKLFF.

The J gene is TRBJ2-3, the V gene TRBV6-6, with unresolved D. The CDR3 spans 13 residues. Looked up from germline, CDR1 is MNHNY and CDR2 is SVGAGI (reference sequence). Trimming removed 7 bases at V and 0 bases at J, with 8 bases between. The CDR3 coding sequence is TGTGCCAGCAAGGTTCCTAGCACAGATACGCAGTATTTT. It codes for CASKVPSTDTQYF.

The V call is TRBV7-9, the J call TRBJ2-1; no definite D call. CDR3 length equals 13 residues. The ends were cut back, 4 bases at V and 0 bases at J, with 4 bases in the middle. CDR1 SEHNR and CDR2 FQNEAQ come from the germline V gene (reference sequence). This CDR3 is CASSSASYNEQFF. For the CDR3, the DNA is TGTGCCAGCAGCTCGGCCTCCTACAATGAGCAGTTCTTC.

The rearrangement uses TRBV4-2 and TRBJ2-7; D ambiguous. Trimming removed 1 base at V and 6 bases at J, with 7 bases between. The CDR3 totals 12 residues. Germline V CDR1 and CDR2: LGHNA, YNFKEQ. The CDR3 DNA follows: TGTGCCAGCAGCCAAGCATTGGGCGAGCAGTACTTC. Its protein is CASSQALGEQYF.

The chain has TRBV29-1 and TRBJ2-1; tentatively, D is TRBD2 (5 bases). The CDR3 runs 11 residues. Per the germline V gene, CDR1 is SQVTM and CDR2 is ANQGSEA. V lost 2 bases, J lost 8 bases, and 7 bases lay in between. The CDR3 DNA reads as TGCAGCGTTGAAAGGCGGGATGAGCAGTTCTTC. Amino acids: CSVERRDEQFF.

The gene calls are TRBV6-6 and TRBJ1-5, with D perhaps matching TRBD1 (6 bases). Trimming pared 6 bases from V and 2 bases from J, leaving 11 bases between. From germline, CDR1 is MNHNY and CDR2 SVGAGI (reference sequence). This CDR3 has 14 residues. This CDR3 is CASRPEGGNQPQHF. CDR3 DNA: TGTGCCAGCAGACCCGAGGGGGGCAATCAGCCCCAGCATTTT.

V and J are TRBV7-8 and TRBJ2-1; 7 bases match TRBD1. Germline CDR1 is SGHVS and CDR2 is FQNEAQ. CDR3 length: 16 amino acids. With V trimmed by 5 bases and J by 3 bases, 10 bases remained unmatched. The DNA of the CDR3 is TGTGCCAGCAGCCCCGGCTCCGGGACAGACTACAATGAGCAGTTCTTC. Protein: CASSPGSGTDYNEQFF.

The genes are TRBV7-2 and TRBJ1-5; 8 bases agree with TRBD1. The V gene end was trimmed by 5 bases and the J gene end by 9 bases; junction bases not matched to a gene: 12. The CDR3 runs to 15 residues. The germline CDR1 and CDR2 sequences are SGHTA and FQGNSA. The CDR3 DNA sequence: TGTGCCAGCAGCGAAAGGGACAGGATTGGGGCGCCCCAGCATTTT. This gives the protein CASSERDRIGAPQHF.

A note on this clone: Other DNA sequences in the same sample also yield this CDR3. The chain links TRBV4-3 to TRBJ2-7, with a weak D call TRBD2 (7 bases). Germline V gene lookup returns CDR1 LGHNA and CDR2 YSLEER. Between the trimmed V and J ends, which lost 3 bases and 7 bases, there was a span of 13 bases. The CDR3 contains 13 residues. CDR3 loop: CASSQVEGGEQYF. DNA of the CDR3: TGCGCCAGCAGCCAGGTAGAGGGGGGGGAGCAGTACTTC.

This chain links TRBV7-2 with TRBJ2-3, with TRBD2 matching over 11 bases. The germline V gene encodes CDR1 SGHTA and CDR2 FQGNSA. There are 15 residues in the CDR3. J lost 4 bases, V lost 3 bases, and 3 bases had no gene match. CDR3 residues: CASSFLAGGADTQYF. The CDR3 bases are TGTGCCAGCAGCTTCTTAGCGGGAGGGGCAGATACGCAGTATTTT.

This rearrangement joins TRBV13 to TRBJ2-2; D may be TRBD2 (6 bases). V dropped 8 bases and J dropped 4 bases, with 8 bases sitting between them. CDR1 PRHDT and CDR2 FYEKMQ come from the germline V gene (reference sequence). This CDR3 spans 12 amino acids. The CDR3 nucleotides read TGTGCCAGCTCGACTAGCACCGGGGAGCTGTTTTTT. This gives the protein CASSTSTGELFF.

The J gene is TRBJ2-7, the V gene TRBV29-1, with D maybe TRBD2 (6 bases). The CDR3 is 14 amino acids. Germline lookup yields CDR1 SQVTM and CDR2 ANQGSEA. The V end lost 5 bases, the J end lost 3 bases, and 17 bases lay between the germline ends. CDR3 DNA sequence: TGCAGCGTTTCCTGGGCGGGACGCATCTACGAGCAGTACTTC. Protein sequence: CSVSWAGRIYEQYF.

The CDR3: CASSQLATTEAFF. CDR3 bases: TGTGCCAGCAGCCAACTAGCAACGACTGAAGCTTTCTTT. The V and J genes are TRBV14 and TRBJ1-1; D gene ambiguous. This CDR3 is built from 13 residues. The V end lost 2 bases, the J end lost 5 bases, and 9 bases lay between the germline ends. Germline V gives CDR1 SGHDN, CDR2 FVKESK.

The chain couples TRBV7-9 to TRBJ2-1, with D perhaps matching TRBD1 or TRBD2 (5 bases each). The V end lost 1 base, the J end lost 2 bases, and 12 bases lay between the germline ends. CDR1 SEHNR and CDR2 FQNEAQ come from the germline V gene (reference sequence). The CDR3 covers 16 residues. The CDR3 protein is CASSLVGGGPYNEQFF. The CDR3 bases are TGTGCCAGCAGCTTAGTCGGTGGGGGTCCCTACAATGAGCAGTTCTTC.

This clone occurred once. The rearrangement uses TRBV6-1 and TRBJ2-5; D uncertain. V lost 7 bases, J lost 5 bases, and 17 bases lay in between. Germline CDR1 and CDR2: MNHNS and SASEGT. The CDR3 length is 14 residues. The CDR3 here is CASTLVTQAETQYF. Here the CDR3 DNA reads TGTGCCAGCACTCTGGTGACCCAGGCGGAGACCCAGTACTTC.

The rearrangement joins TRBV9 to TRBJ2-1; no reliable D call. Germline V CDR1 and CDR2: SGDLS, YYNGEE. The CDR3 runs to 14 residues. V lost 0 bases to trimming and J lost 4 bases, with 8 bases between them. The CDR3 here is CASSVDVGYNEQFF. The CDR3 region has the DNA TGTGCCAGCAGCGTAGATGTGGGTTACAATGAGCAGTTCTTC.

CDR3 sequence: CASSLRGGFEQYF. In nucleotides, the CDR3 is TGTGCCAGCAGTTTACGAGGGGGATTCGAGCAGTACTTC. V usage is TRBV27 and J usage is TRBJ2-7; D possibly corresponds to TRBD1 (6 bases). This CDR3 contains 13 residues. Germline V gene sequence: CDR1 MNHEY, CDR2 SMNVEV (reference sequence). Trimming took 2 bases from V and 6 from J, leaving 11 bases between them.

CDR3 residues: CASSPDPRVGTQETQYF. Here the CDR3 DNA reads TGCGCCAGCAGCCCAGATCCCAGGGTGGGGACTCAAGAGACCCAGTACTTC. The chain couples TRBV4-3 to TRBJ2-5; TRBD2 might be the D (6 bases). Germline assignment: CDR1 LGHNA and CDR2 YSLEER. V lost 4 bases to trimming and J lost 2 bases, with 20 bases between them. The CDR3 spans 17 residues.

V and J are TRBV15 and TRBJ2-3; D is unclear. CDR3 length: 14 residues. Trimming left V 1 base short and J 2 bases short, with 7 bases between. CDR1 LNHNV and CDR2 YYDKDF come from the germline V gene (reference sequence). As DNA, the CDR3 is TGTGCCACCAGCAGAGCCCGACCCACAGATACGCAGTATTTT. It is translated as CATSRARPTDTQYF.

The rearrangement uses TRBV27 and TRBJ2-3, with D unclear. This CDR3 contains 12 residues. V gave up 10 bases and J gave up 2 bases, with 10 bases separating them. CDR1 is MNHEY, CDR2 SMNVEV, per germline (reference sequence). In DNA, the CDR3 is TGTGCCAACAGCCCGTCCACAGATACGCAGTATTTT. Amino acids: CANSPSTDTQYF.